A single T cell receptor (beta chain) is shown here with its context. The antigen is not known. TCRdb reprocessed the 5' RACE reads and keeps a single row for each CDR3 protein, giving no DNA. The sample shows about 440,000 distinct CDR3 sequences, and roughly 2.2% sits with its ten largest clones. The record originates from a study of monozygotic twins with inflammatory bowel disease. The CDR3 sequence is 15 residues long. Germline lookup yields CDR1 SGDLS and CDR2 YYNGEE. Findings and caveats of the study: No distinction between different T cell subtypes was possible.

The receptor comes from a human donor with ulcerative colitis or Crohn's disease, or a healthy co-twin of an affected twin (not recorded which). Specimen: blood. The gene calls are TRBV9 and TRBJ2-1; TCRdb reports TRBD2, a call that lacks DNA to check it against. This chain's CDR3 is CASSAGGLSYNEQFF.